The source of this T cell receptor (beta chain) is a study of PD-1 blockade in classical Hodgkin lymphoma. Study results and caveats: Healthy donors reportedly exceeded newly diagnosed patients in baseline TCR diversity. While CD8+ TCR diversity did not rise significantly by C4D1, CD4+ TCR diversity did. Newly diagnosed and completely responding patients shared comparable baseline diversity.

As to time point: cycle 4 day 1 (C4D1), after more than 5 weeks of nivolumab. In every patient, relapse followed autologous stem cell transplantation, while exposure to brentuximab vedotin differed. Classifying best responses yielded complete response, partial response or progressive disease. CDR3 length: 14 amino acids. V lost 5 bases, J lost 0 bases, and 7 bases lay in between. Germline CDR1 is PRHDT and CDR2 is FYEKMQ (reference sequence). In its sample, this clone was seen once. No antigen is known for it. This table comes from immunoSEQ multiplex PCR, and its TCRdb copy is limited to in-frame clones, with some not included. The sample contains roughly 52,000 clones, approximately 86% of which appear only once.

This TCR came from a human donor with classical Hodgkin lymphoma. The gene calls are TRBV13 and TRBJ2-2; D remains ambiguous. Sample: peripheral blood mononuclear cells (PBMCs), taken before the fourth cycle of nivolumab. The CDR3: CASSPAANTGELFF. CDR3 sequence (DNA): TGTGCCAGCAGCCCCGCCGCGAACACCGGGGAGCTGTTTTTT.